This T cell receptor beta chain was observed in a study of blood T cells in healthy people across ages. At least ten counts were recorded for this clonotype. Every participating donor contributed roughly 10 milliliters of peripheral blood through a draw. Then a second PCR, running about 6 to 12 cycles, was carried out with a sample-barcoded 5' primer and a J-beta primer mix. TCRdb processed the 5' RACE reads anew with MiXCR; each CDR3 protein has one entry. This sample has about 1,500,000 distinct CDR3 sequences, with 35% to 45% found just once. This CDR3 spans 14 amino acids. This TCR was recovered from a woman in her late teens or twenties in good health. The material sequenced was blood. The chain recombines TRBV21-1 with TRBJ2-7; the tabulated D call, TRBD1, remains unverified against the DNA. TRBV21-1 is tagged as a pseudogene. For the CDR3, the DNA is TGTGCCAGCAGCAAAAAGACAGGTTTTGGCGAGCAGTACTTC. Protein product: CASSKKTGFGEQYF.